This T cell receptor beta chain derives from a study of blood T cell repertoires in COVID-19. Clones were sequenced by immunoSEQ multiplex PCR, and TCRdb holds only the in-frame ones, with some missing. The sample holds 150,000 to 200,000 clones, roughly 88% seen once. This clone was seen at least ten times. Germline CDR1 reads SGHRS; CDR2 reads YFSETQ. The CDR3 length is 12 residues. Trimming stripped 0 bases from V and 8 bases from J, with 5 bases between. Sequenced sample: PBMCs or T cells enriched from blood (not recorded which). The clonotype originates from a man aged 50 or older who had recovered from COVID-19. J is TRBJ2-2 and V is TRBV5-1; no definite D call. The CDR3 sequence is CASSLVSGELFF. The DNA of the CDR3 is TGCGCCAGCAGCTTGGTATCTGGGGAGCTGTTTTTT.